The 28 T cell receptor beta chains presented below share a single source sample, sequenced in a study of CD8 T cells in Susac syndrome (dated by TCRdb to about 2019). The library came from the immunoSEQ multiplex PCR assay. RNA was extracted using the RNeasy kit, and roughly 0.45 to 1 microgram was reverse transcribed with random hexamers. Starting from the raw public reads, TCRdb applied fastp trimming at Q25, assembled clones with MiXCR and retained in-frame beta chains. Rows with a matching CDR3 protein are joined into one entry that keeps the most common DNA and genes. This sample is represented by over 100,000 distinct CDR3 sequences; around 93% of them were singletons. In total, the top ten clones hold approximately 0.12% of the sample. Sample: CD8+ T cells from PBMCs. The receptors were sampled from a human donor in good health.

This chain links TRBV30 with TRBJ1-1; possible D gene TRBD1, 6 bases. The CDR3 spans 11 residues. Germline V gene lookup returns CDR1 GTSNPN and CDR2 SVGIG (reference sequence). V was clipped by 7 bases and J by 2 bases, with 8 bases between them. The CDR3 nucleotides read TGTGCCTCGGACAGTAACACTGAAGCTTTCTTT. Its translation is CASDSNTEAFF.

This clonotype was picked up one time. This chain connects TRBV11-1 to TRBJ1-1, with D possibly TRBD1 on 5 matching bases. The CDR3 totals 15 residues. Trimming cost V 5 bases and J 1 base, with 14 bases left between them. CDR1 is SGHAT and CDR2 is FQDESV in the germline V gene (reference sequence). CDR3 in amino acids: CASSRRGGENTEAFF. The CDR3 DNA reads TGTGCCAGCAGCCGTCGGGGAGGGGAGAACACTGAAGCTTTCTTT. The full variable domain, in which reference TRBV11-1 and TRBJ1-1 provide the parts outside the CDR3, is EAEVAQSPRYKITEKSQAVAFWCDPISGHATLYWYRQILGQGPELLVQFQDESVVDDSQLPKDRFSAERLKGVDSTLKIQPAELGDSAMYLCASSRRGGENTEAFFGQGTRLTVV.

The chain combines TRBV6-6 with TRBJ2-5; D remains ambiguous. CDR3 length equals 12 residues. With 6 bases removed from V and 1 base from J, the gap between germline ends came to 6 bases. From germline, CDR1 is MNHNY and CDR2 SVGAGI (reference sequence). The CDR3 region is CASRPPQETQYF. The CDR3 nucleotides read TGTGCCAGCAGGCCCCCCCAAGAGACCCAGTACTTC.

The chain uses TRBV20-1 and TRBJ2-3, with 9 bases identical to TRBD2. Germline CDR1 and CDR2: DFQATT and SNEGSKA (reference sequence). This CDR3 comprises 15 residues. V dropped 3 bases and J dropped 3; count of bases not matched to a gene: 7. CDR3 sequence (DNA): TGCAGTGCTAGGGTAGCGGGAGTAGATACAGATACGCAGTATTTT. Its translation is CSARVAGVDTDTQYF.

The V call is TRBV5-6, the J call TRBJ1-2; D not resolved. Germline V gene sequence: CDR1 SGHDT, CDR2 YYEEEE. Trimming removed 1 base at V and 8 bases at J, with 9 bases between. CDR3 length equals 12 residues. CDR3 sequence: CASSLLSDGYTF. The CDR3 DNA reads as TGTGCCAGCAGCTTGCTTTCGGACGGCTACACCTTC.

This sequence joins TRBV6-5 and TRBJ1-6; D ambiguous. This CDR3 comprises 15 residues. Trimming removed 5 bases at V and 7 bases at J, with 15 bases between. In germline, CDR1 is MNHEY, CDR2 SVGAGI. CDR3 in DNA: TGTGCCAGCAGTATGGACGGGAGGCCCAATTCACCCCTCCACTTT. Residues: CASSMDGRPNSPLHF.

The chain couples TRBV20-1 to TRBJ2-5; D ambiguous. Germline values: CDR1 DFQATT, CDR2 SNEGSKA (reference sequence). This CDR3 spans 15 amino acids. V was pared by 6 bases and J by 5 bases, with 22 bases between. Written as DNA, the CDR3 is TGCAGTGCCCCAACTGCCAGGAGACTTGGGGAGACCCAGTACTTC. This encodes CSAPTARRLGETQYF.

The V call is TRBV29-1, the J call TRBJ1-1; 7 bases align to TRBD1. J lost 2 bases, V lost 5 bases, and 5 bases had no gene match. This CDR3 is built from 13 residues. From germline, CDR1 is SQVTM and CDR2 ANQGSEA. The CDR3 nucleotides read TGCAGCGTTACACACAGGGGTAACACTGAAGCTTTCTTT. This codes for CSVTHRGNTEAFF.

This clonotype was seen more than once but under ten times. CDR3 loop: CASSLDVGVGQPQHF. CDR3 DNA sequence: TGTGCCAGCAGCTTGGATGTAGGGGTCGGGCAGCCCCAGCATTTT. The chain carries TRBV5-4 and TRBJ1-5; D might be TRBD1 (5 bases). The CDR3 length is 15 residues. Deletions cut 0 bases from V and 7 bases from J, with 14 bases between. The germline V gene encodes CDR1 SGHNT and CDR2 YYREEE (reference sequence).

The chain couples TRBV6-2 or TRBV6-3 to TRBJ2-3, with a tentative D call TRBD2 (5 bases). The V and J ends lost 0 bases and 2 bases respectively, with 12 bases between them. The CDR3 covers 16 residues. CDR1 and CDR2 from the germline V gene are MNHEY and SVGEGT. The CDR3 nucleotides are TGTGCCAGCAGTTACTCGAACGGACTGAACACAGATACGCAGTATTTT. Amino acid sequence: CASSYSNGLNTDTQYF.

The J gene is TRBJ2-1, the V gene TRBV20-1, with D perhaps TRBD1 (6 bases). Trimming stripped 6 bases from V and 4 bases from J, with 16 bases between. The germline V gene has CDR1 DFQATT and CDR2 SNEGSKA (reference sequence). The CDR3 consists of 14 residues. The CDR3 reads CSAPLGARYNEQFF. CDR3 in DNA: TGCAGTGCCCCGCTGGGGGCCAGGTACAATGAGCAGTTCTTC.

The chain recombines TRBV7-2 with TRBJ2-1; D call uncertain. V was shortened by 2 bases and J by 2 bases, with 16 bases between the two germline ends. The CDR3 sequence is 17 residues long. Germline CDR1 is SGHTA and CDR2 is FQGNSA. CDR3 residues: CASSLQAVVSPYNEQFF. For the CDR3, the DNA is TGTGCCAGCAGCTTACAGGCGGTCGTTTCCCCCTACAATGAGCAGTTCTTC.

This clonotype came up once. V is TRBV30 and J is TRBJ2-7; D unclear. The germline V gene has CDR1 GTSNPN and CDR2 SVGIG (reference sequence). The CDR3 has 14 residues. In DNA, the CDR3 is TGTTTTTTTTGCAAGCAGAAGACGGCATACGAGCAGTACTTC. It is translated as CFFCKQKTAYEQYF.

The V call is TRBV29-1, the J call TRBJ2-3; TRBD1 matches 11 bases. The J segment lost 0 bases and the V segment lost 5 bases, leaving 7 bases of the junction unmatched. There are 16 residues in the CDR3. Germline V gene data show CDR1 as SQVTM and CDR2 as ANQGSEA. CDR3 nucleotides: TGCAGCGTTACCGGGACAGGGGGGAGGAGCACAGATACGCAGTATTTT. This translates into CSVTGTGGRSTDTQYF.

CDR3 nucleotide sequence: TGTGCCAGCAGCGCCTCAGGACAGGGGAGTTTTGGTGAAGCTTTCTTT. This gives the protein CASSASGQGSFGEAFF. V and J are TRBV7-9 and TRBJ1-1, with 9 bases identical to TRBD1. CDR3 length: 16 amino acids. V dropped 5 bases and J dropped 7; count of bases not matched to a gene: 14. The V gene's germline CDR1 is SEHNR and CDR2 FQNEAQ (reference sequence).

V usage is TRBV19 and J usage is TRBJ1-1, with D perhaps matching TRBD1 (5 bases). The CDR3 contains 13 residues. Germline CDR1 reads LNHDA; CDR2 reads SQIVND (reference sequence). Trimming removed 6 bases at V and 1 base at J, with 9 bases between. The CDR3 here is CASSRGTNTEAFF. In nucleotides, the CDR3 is TGTGCCAGTAGCCGCGGGACGAACACTGAAGCTTTCTTT. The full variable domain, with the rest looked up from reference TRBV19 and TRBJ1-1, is DGGITQSPKYLFRKEGQNVTLSCEQNLNHDAMYWYRQDPGQGLRLIYYSQIVNDFQKGDIAEGYSVSREKKESFPLTVTSAQKNPTAFYLCASSRGTNTEAFFGQGTRLTVV.

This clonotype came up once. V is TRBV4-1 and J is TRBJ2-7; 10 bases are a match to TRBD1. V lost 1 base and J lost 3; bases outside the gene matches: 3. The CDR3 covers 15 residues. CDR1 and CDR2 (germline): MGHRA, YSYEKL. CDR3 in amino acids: CASSQAGTGDYEQYF. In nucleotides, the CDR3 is TGCGCCAGCAGCCAAGCCGGGACAGGGGACTACGAGCAGTACTTC.

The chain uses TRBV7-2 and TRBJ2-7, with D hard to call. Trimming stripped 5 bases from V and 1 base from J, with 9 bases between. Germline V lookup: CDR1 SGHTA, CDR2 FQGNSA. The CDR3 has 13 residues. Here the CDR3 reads CASSASTSYEQYF. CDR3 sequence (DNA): TGTGCCAGCAGCGCATCCACTTCCTACGAGCAGTACTTC.

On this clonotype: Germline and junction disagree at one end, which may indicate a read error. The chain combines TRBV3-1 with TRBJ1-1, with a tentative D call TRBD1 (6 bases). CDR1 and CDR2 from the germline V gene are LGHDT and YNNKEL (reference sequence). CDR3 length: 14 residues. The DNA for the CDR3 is TGTGCCAGCAGCCAAACAGGGACGGGCACTGAGGCTTTCTTT. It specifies CASSQTGTGTEAFF.

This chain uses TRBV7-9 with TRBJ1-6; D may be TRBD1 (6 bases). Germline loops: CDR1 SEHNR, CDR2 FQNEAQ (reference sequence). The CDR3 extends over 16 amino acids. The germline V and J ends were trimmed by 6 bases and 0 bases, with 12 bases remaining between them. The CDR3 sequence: CASRGGGSSYNSPLHF. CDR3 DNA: TGTGCCAGCAGAGGGGGGGGGAGCTCCTATAATTCACCCCTCCACTTT.

Here the CDR3 reads CASSAFDGYEQYF. CDR3 sequence (DNA): TGTGCCAGCAGCGCGTTTGATGGCTACGAGCAGTACTTC. V usage is TRBV7-7 and J usage is TRBJ2-7; D is unclear. The germline V and J ends were trimmed by 5 bases and 3 bases, with 11 bases remaining between them. Germline lookup yields CDR1 SSHAT and CDR2 FNYEAQ (reference sequence). The CDR3 has 13 amino acids. Full variable domain (rest looked up from reference TRBV7-7 and TRBJ2-7): GAGVSQSPRYKVTKRGQDVTLRCDPISSHATLYWYQQALGQGPEFLTYFNYEAQPDKSGLPSDRFSAERPEGSISTLTIQRTEQRDSAMYRCASSAFDGYEQYFGPGTRLTVT.

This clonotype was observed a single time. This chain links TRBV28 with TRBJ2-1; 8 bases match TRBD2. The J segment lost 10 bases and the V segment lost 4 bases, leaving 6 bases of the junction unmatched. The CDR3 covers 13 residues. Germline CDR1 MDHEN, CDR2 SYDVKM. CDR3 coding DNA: TGTGCCAGCAGTTCCGGGGGGGCGGTCGAGCAGTTCTTC. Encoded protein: CASSSGGAVEQFF. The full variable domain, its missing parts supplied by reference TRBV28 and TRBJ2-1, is DVKVTQSSRYLVKRTGEKVFLECVQDMDHENMFWYRQDPGLGLRLIYFSYDVKMKEKGDIPEGYSVSREKKERFSLILESASTNQTSMYLCASSSGGAVEQFFGPGTRLTVL.

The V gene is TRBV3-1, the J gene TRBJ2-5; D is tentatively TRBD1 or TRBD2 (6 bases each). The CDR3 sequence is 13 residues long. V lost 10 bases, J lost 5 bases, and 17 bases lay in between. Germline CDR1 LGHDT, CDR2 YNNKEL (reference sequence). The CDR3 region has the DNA TGTGCCACCAATAGGGGGGATAGGGAGACCCAGTACTTC. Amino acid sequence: CATNRGDRETQYF.

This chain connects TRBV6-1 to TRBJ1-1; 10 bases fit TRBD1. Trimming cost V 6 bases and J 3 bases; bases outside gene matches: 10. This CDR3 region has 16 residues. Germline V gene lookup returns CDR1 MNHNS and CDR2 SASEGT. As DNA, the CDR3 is TGTGCCAGCAGCCCAAGGTGGACAGGGGGGGACACTGAAGCTTTCTTT. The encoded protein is CASSPRWTGGDTEAFF.

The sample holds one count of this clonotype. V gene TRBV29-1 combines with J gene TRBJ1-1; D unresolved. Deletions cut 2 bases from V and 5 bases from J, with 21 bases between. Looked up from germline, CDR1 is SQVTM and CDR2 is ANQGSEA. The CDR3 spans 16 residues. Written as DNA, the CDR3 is TGCAGCGTTGAAACCTTTCTTGAGGGCCACGGGACTGAAGCTTTCTTT. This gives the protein CSVETFLEGHGTEAFF.

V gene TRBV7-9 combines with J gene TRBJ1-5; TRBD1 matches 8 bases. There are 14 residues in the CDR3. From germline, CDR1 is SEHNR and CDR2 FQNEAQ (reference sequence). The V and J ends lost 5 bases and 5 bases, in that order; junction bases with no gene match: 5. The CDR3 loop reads CASSATGEYQPQHF. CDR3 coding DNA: TGTGCCAGCAGCGCGACAGGGGAGTATCAGCCCCAGCATTTT. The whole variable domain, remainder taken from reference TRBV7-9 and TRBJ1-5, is DTGVSQNPRHKITKRGQNVTFRCDPISEHNRLYWYRQTLGQGPEFLTYFQNEAQLEKSRLLSDRFSAERPKGSFSTLEIQRTEQGDSAMYLCASSATGEYQPQHFGDGTRLSIL.

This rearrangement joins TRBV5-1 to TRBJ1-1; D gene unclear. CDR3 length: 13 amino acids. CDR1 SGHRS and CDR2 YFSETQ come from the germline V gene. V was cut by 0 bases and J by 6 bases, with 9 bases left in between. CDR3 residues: CASSLGSYPEAFF. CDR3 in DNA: TGCGCCAGCAGCTTGGGCTCGTACCCTGAAGCTTTCTTT.

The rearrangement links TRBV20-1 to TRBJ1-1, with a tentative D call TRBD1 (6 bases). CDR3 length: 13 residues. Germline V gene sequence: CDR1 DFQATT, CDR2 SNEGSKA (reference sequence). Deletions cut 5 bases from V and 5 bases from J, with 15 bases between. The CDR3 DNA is TGCAGTGCTGAGCAGGGGTCGGGGACTGAAGCTTTCTTT. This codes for CSAEQGSGTEAFF.